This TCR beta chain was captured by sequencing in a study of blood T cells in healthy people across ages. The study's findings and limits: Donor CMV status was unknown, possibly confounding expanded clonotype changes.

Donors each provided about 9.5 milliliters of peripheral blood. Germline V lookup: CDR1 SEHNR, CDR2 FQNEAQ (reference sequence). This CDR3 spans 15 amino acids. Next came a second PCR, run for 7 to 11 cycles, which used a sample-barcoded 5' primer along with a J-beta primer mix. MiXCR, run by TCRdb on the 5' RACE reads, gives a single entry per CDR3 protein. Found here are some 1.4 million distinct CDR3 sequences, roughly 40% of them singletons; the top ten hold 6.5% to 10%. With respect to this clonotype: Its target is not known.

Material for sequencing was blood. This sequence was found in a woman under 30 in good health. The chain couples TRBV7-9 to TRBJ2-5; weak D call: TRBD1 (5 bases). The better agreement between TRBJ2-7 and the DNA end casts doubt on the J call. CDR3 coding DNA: TGTGCCAGCAGCTTACTGGCCCAGGGCCGGGACGAGCAGTACTTC. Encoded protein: CASSLLAQGRDEQYF.